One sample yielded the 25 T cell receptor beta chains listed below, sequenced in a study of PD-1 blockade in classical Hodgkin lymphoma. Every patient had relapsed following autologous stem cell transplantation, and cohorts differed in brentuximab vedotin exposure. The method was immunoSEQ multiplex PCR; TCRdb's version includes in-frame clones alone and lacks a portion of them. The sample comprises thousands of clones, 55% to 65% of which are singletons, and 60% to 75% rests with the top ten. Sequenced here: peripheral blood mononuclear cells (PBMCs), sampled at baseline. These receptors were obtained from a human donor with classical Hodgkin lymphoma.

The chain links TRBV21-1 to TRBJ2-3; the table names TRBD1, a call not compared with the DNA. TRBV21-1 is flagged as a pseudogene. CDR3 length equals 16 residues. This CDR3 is CVSRPMGRGRPDTQYF. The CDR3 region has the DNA TGTGTCAGCAGACCTATGGGCAGGGGGCGCCCAGATACGCAGTATTTT.

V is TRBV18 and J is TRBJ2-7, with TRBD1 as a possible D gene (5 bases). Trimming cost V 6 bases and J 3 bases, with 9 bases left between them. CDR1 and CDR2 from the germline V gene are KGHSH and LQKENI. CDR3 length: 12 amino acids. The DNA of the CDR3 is TGTGCCAGCTCGCCAGGGAACTACGAGCAGTACTTC. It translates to CASSPGNYEQYF. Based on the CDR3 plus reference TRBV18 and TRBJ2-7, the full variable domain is NAGVMQNPRHLVRRRGQEARLRCSPMKGHSHVYWYRQLPEEGLKFMVYLQKENIIDESGMPKERFSAEFPKEGPSILRIQQVVRGDSAAYFCASSPGNYEQYFGPGTRLTVT.

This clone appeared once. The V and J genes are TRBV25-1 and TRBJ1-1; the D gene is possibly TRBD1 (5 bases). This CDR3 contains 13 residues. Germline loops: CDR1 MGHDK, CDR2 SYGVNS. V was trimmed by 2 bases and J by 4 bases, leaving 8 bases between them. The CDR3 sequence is CASSEKGITEAFF. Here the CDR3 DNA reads TGTGCCAGCAGTGAAAAGGGGATCACTGAAGCTTTCTTT.

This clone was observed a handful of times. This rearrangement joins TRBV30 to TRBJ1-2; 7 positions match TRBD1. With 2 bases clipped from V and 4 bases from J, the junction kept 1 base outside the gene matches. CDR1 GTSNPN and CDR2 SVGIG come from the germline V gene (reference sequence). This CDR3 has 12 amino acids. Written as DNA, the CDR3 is TGTGCCTGGAGTCGGGACAGCTATGGCTACACCTTC. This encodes CAWSRDSYGYTF.

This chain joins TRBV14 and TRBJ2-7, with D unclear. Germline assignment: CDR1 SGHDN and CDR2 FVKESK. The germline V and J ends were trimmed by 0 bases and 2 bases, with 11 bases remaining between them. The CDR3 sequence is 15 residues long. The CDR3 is CASSQDPARAYEQYF. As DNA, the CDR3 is TGTGCCAGCAGCCAAGATCCTGCCAGAGCCTACGAGCAGTACTTC.

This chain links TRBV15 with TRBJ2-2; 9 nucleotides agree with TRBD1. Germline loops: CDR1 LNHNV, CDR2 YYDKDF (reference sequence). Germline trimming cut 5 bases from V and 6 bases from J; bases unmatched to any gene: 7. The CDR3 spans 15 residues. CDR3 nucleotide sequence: TGTGCCACCAGCCGAGGGACAGGGCGGCCCGGGGAGCTGTTTTTT. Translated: CATSRGTGRPGELFF.

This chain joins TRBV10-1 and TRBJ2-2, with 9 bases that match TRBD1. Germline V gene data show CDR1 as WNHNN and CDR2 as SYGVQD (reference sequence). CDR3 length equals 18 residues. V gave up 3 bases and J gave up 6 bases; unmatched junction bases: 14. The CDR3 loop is CASSDSLGTGLFAGELFF. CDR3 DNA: TGCGCCAGCAGTGATAGTTTGGGGACAGGGCTCTTCGCCGGGGAGCTGTTTTTT.

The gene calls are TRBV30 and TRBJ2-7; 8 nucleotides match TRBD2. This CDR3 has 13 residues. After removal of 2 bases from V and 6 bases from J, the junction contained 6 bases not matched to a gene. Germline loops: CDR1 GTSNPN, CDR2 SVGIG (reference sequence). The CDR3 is CAWSRGGYPEQYF. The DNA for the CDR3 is TGTGCCTGGAGTCGGGGGGGTTACCCCGAGCAGTACTTC. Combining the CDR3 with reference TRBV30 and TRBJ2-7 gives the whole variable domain SQTIHQWPATLVQPVGSPLSLECTVEGTSNPNLYWYRQAAGRGLQLLFYSVGIGQISSEVPQNLSASRPQDRQFILSSKKLLLSDSGFYLCAWSRGGYPEQYFGPGTRLTVT.

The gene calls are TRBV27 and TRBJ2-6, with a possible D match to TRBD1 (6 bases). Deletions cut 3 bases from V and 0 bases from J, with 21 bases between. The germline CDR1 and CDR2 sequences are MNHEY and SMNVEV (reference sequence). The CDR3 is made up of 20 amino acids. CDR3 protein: CASSFSPPIQQGSGANVLTF. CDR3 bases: TGTGCCAGCAGTTTTTCCCCGCCAATTCAACAGGGCTCTGGGGCCAACGTCCTGACTTTC. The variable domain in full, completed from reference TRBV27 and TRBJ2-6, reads EAQVTQNPRYLITVTGKKLTVTCSQNMNHEYMSWYRQDPGLGLRQIYYSMNVEVTDKGDVPEGYKVSRKEKRNFPLILESPSPNQTSLYFCASSFSPPIQQGSGANVLTFGAGSRLTVL.

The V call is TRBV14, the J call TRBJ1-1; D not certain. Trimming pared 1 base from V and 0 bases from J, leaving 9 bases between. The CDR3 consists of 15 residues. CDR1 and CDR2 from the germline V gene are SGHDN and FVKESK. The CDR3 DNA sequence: TGTGCCAGCAGCCAAGTCCCCACAGTGAACACTGAAGCTTTCTTT. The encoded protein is CASSQVPTVNTEAFF.

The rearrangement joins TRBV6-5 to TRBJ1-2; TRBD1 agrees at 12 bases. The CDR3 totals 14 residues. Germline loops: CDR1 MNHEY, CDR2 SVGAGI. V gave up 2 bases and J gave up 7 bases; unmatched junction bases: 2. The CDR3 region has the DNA TGTGCCAGCAGTTACCCGGGACAGGGGGCTGGCTACACCTTC. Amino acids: CASSYPGQGAGYTF.

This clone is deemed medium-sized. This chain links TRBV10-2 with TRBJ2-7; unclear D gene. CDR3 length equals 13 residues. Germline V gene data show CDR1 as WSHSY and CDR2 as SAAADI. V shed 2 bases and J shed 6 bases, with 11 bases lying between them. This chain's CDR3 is CASSEVPRSEQYF. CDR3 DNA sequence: TGCGCCAGCAGTGAGGTCCCCCGATCCGAGCAGTACTTC.

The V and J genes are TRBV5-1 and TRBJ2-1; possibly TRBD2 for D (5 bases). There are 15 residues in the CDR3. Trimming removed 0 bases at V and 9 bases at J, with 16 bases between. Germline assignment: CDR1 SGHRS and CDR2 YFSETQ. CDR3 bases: TGCGCCAGCAGCTTGGCCGTGGGAGTAGCCAGTGAGCAGTTCTTC. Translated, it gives CASSLAVGVASEQFF.

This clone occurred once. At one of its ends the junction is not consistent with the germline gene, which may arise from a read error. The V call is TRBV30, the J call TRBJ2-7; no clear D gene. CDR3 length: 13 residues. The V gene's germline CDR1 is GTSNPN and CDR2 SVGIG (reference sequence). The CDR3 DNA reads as TGTGCCTGGAGCCGGGCGTCCTCCTCCGAGCAGTACTTC. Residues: CAWSRASSSEQYF.

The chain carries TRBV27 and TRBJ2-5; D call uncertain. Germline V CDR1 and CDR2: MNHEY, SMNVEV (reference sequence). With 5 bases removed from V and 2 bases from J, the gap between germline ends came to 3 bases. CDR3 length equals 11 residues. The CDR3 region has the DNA TGTGCCAGCAGTCCACAAGAGACCCAGTACTTC. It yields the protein CASSPQETQYF.

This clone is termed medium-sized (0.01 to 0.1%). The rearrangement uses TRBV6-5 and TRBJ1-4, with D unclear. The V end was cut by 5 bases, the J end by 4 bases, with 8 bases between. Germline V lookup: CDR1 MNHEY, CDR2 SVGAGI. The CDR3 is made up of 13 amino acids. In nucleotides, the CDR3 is TGTGCCAGCAGTGAGTTCGTTAATGAAAAACTGTTTTTT. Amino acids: CASSEFVNEKLFF.

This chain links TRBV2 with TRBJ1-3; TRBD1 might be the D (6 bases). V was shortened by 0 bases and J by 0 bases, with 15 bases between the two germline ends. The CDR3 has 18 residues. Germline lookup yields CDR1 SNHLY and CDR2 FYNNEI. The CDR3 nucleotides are TGTGCCAGCAGTGAAGCGCTACGGACAGCAGCCTCTGGAAACACCATATATTTT. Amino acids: CASSEALRTAASGNTIYF.

The DNA for the CDR3 is TGTGCCAGCAGCTTGGCCGGTAGCGCGGCAGAGACCCAGTACTTC. It translates to CASSLAGSAAETQYF. V usage is TRBV5-4 and J usage is TRBJ2-5; possibly TRBD2 for D (5 bases). The V and J ends lost 0 bases and 4 bases respectively, with 13 bases between them. There are 15 residues in the CDR3. Germline CDR1 and CDR2: SGHNT and YYREEE (reference sequence).

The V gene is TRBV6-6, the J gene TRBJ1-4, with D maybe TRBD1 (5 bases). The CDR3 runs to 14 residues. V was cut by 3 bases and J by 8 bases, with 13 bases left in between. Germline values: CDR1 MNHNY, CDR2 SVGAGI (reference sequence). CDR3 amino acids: CASSYSRAGEKLFF. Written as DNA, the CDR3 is TGTGCCAGCAGTTATTCGAGGGCAGGGGAAAAACTGTTTTTT.

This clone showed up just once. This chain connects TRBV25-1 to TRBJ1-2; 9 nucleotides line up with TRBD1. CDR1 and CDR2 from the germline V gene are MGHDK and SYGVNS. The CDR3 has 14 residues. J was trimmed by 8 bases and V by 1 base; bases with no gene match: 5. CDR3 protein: CASSESGQGRGYTF. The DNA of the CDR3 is TGTGCCAGCAGTGAATCGGGACAGGGTAGAGGCTACACCTTC.

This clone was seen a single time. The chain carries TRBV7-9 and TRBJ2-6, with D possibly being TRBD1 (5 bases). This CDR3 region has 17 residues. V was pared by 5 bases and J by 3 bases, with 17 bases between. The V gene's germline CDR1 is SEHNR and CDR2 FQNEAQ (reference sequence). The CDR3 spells CASSLRASVLGANVLTF. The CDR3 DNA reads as TGTGCCAGCAGCCTCAGGGCCTCGGTCCTTGGGGCCAACGTCCTGACTTTC.

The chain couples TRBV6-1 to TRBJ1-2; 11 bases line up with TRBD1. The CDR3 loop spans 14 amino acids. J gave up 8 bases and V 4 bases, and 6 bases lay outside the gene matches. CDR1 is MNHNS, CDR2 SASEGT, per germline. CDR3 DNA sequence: TGTGCCAGCAGTGGCTCGGGACAGGGGGTCGGCTACACCTTC. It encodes CASSGSGQGVGYTF.

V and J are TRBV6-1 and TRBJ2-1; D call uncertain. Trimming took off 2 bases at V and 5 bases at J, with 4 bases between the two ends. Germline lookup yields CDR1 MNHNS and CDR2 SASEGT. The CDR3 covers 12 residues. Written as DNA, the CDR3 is TGTGCCAGCAGTGAACTGGACAATGAGCAGTTCTTC. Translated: CASSELDNEQFF.

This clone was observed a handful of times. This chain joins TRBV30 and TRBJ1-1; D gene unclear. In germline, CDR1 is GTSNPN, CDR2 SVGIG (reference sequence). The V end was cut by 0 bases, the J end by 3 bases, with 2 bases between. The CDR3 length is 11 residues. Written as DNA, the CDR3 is TGTGCCTGGAGTGTTGACACTGAAGCTTTCTTT. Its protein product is CAWSVDTEAFF.

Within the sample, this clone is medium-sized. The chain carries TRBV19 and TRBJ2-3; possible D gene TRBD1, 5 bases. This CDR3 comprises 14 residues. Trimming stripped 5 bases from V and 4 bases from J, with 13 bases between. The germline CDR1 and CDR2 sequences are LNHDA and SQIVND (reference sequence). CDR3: CASSPATDADTQYF. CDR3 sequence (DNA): TGTGCCAGTAGTCCTGCGACAGATGCAGATACGCAGTATTTT.